Shown below are 5 T cell receptor beta chains from a single sample sequenced in a study of cytomegalovirus exposure and HLA in healthy donors. In the PCR, 60 Vbeta and 13 Jbeta primers were used. Data came from immunoSEQ multiplex PCR; TCRdb stores just in-frame clones and leaves some out. Among about 140,000 clones, 80% were seen once, and the ten largest hold around 5%. Material for sequencing was PBMCs. Receptor source: a man aged 30 to 45 in good health.

The chain combines TRBV5-4 with TRBJ2-1; 10 nucleotides match TRBD2. Unmatched junction bases numbered 14, after V lost 4 bases and J lost 7 bases. In germline, CDR1 is SGHNT, CDR2 YYREEE (reference sequence). The CDR3 is 17 residues long. Here the CDR3 reads CASSGGGLAGVVNEQFF. The CDR3 DNA reads TGTGCCAGCAGCGGGGGGGGCCTAGCGGGAGTGGTGAATGAGCAGTTCTTC.

The chain recombines TRBV4-1 with TRBJ2-3, with D possibly being TRBD1 (5 bases). CDR1 is MGHRA and CDR2 is YSYEKL in the germline V gene. The V gene lost 1 base and the J gene lost 0 bases, with 8 bases spanning the gap. CDR3 length equals 15 residues. The CDR3, as DNA: TGCGCCAGCAGCCAAGTAGGGGTTAGCACAGATACGCAGTATTTT. Protein sequence: CASSQVGVSTDTQYF.

The rearrangement uses TRBV9 and TRBJ2-1; D possibly corresponds to TRBD2 (5 bases). The CDR3 runs to 11 residues. Per the germline V gene, CDR1 is SGDLS and CDR2 is YYNGEE. Between the trimmed V and J ends, which lost 2 bases and 9 bases, there was a span of 6 bases. The CDR3 sequence: CASSVGVEQFF. The CDR3 DNA is TGTGCCAGCAGCGTCGGGGTTGAGCAGTTCTTC. The complete variable domain, with remaining parts taken from reference TRBV9 and TRBJ2-1, reads DSGVTQTPKHLITATGQRVTLRCSPRSGDLSVYWYQQSLDQGLQFLIQYYNGEERAKGNILERFSAQQFPDLHSELNLSSLELGDSALYFCASSVGVEQFFGPGTRLTVL.

The gene calls are TRBV28 and TRBJ2-7; the D gene is possibly TRBD2 (5 bases). V was trimmed by 2 bases and J by 4 bases, leaving 12 bases between them. Germline V gene data show CDR1 as MDHEN and CDR2 as SYDVKM. This CDR3 comprises 14 residues. The CDR3 loop reads CASSLAGLPYEQYF. DNA of the CDR3: TGTGCCAGCAGTTTAGCCGGACTCCCTTACGAGCAGTACTTC.

The table lists this clone with a few counts. J is TRBJ1-2 and V is TRBV30; 7 bases line up with TRBD1. J lost 8 bases, V lost 1 base, and 10 bases had no gene match. The germline V gene has CDR1 GTSNPN and CDR2 SVGIG (reference sequence). The CDR3 is 14 residues long. In DNA, the CDR3 is TGTGCCTGGAGTGCAGGGGGTAGCGGGGGAGGCTACACCTTC. Its protein product is CAWSAGGSGGGYTF.